This entry lists 26 T cell receptor beta chains sequenced from one sample in a study of T cell responses to AZD1222 COVID-19 vaccine. Sequencing was performed with immunoSEQ multiplex PCR; in TCRdb, only in-frame clones are kept and a portion is missing. The repertoire has 130,000 or so clones, approximately 94% of them found once; the top ten carry 6% to 7%. The material was peripheral blood, obtained on day 0 of AZD1222 vaccination. The receptors were gathered from an adult in good health.

V and J are TRBV24-1 and TRBJ2-7; D ambiguous. From germline, CDR1 is KGHDR and CDR2 SFDVKD. CDR3 length equals 13 residues. V gave up 2 bases and J gave up 5 bases, with 9 bases separating them. CDR3 sequence: CATSDSQLDEQYF. CDR3 sequence (DNA): TGTGCCACCAGTGATTCTCAGCTCGACGAGCAGTACTTC.

The V and J genes are TRBV9 and TRBJ2-7; TRBD2 might be the D (6 bases). Trimming cost V 0 bases and J 4 bases, with 11 bases left between them. Per germline, CDR1 SGDLS and CDR2 YYNGEE. The CDR3 loop spans 14 amino acids. The CDR3 sequence: CASSVAYGTYEQYF. The CDR3 DNA reads as TGTGCCAGCAGCGTAGCCTATGGGACTTACGAGCAGTACTTC.

The rearrangement links TRBV10-3 to TRBJ1-6; 7 positions match TRBD1. The ends lost 7 bases at V and 5 bases at J; junction bases unmatched: 2. Germline CDR1 reads ENHRY; CDR2 reads SYGVKD. This CDR3 has 13 amino acids. The CDR3 DNA is TGTGCCATCACGGGACAGAATAATTCACCCCTCCACTTT. Residues: CAITGQNNSPLHF.

The gene calls are TRBV21-1 and TRBJ1-5; the D call of TRBD1 is as the table states it, not checked on the DNA. TRBV21-1 is deemed a pseudogene. The CDR3 sequence is 13 residues long. CDR3 loop: CASLGQFNQPQHF. CDR3 sequence (DNA): TGTGCCAGCTTAGGACAGTTCAATCAGCCCCAGCATTTT.

The V gene is TRBV19, the J gene TRBJ2-5, with TRBD2 matching over 7 bases. CDR3 size: 15 residues. With 5 bases clipped from V and 5 bases from J, the junction kept 11 bases outside the gene matches. Germline CDR1 LNHDA, CDR2 SQIVND (reference sequence). The CDR3 protein is CASSAGDLTWETQYF. CDR3 bases: TGTGCCAGTAGTGCGGGGGACTTGACGTGGGAGACCCAGTACTTC.

This clone was seen only a few times. The V gene is TRBV4-2, the J gene TRBJ1-5; D remains ambiguous. The CDR3 loop spans 13 amino acids. V lost 1 base to trimming and J lost 5 bases, with 6 bases between them. Germline V CDR1 and CDR2: LGHNA, YNFKEQ. The CDR3: CASSQVRDQPQHF. DNA of the CDR3: TGTGCCAGCAGCCAAGTGCGTGATCAGCCCCAGCATTTT.

V is TRBV20-1 and J is TRBJ2-4; D is uncertain. This CDR3 region has 11 residues. The V gene lost 5 bases and the J gene lost 11 bases, with 13 bases spanning the gap. The V gene's germline CDR1 is DFQATT and CDR2 SNEGSKA (reference sequence). CDR3 protein: CSAPSRRVQYF. The CDR3 DNA reads as TGCAGTGCTCCCTCCAGGAGAGTTCAGTACTTC.

V and J are TRBV7-2 and TRBJ2-3; 10 bases map to TRBD2. Unmatched junction bases numbered 2, after V lost 5 bases and J lost 3 bases. The CDR3 has 14 residues. The germline V gene has CDR1 SGHTA and CDR2 FQGNSA. This chain's CDR3 is CASSRGLATDTQYF. CDR3 DNA: TGTGCCAGCAGCCGGGGACTAGCGACAGATACGCAGTATTTT.

This clone was found once. This chain uses TRBV7-2 with TRBJ2-4; 7 bases align to TRBD1. V trimming: 1 base; J trimming: 3 bases; junction bases outside the gene matches: 12. The CDR3 loop spans 18 amino acids. Germline V lookup: CDR1 SGHTA, CDR2 FQGNSA. This CDR3 is CASSLDGTVRSGKNIQYF. DNA for the CDR3: TGTGCCAGCAGCTTAGACGGGACAGTAAGGAGTGGCAAAAACATTCAGTACTTC.

The chain has TRBV3-1 (or the pseudogene TRBV3-2) and TRBJ2-7; D unclear. Germline values: CDR1 LGHDT, CDR2 YNNKEL (reference sequence). This CDR3 has 11 amino acids. Trimming stripped 1 base from V and 6 bases from J, with 4 bases between. CDR3 coding DNA: TGTGCCAGCAGCCAAGGTTTCGAGCAGTACTTC. It translates to CASSQGFEQYF.

The V gene is TRBV28, the J gene TRBJ1-4, with D hard to call. Trimming took 2 bases from V and 4 from J, leaving 8 bases between them. This CDR3 has 14 residues. Germline values: CDR1 MDHEN, CDR2 SYDVKM. The CDR3 region is CASSLRAGNEKLFF. The DNA of the CDR3 is TGTGCCAGCAGTTTAAGGGCCGGTAATGAAAAACTGTTTTTT.

This clone has more than one count but fewer than ten. This chain uses TRBV21-1 with TRBJ1-2. TRBV21-1 is a listed pseudogene. The CDR3 is 10 amino acids. The CDR3 DNA is TGTGCCAGCACCCCCTCTGGCTACACCTTC. Translated, it gives CASTPSGYTF.

Concerning this clone: Its ends do not fully match the called genes, so a read error is possible. The rearrangement joins TRBV5-1 to TRBJ1-2, with D perhaps TRBD1 (6 bases). Germline assignment: CDR1 SGHRS and CDR2 YFSETQ. The CDR3 loop spans 15 amino acids. DNA for the CDR3: TGCGCCAGCAGCCCCGACGGGACATCTGACTATGGCTGCACCTTC. Residues: CASSPDGTSDYGCTF.

The chain is built from TRBV6-4 and TRBJ2-1; TRBD2 matches 10 bases. The trim removed 5 bases at V and 7 bases at J, leaving 8 bases unmatched. The length of the CDR3 is 15 residues. In germline, CDR1 is MRHNA, CDR2 SNTAGT. The CDR3 DNA follows: TGTGCCAGCAGTCAGCAAGCGGGAGGGTATAATGAGCAGTTCTTC. As protein: CASSQQAGGYNEQFF.

J is TRBJ2-5 and V is TRBV7-8; D is perhaps TRBD1 (5 bases). Germline CDR1 is SGHVS and CDR2 is FQNEAQ. V lost 5 bases to trimming and J lost 8 bases, with 12 bases between them. This CDR3 has 12 amino acids. The CDR3 DNA reads TGTGCCAGCAGCCCGCAGGGTCGAACCCAGTACTTC. Translation: CASSPQGRTQYF.

The chain couples TRBV6-5 to TRBJ1-5, with 8 bases identical to TRBD1. The V and J ends lost 7 bases and 0 bases, in that order; junction bases with no gene match: 5. Germline V CDR1 and CDR2: MNHEY, SVGAGI. The CDR3 covers 15 residues. CDR3 protein: CASTAQGDSNQPQHF. In DNA, the CDR3 is TGTGCCAGCACCGCACAGGGGGATAGCAATCAGCCCCAGCATTTT.

J is TRBJ2-3 and V is TRBV2; weak D call: TRBD2 (5 bases). The V and J ends lost 4 bases and 4 bases respectively, with 12 bases between them. The CDR3 sequence is 14 residues long. Germline assignment: CDR1 SNHLY and CDR2 FYNNEI. CDR3 nucleotides: TGTGCCAGCAGTGGGGCTATGAGGGCAGATACGCAGTATTTT. Protein sequence: CASSGAMRADTQYF.

The CDR3 DNA sequence: TGTGCCAGCAGCGGAATCAGGGAGGGGATATACGAGCAGTACTTC. Protein: CASSGIREGIYEQYF. The chain uses TRBV9 and TRBJ2-7; 7 bases line up with TRBD2. The ends lost 3 bases at V and 4 bases at J; junction bases unmatched: 10. This CDR3 has 15 residues. Germline V lookup: CDR1 SGDLS, CDR2 YYNGEE.

V gene TRBV6-5 combines with J gene TRBJ1-2, with unresolved D. Germline CDR1 MNHEY, CDR2 SVGAGI. The CDR3 has 14 amino acids. With 5 bases removed from V and 3 bases from J, the gap between germline ends came to 13 bases. DNA of the CDR3: TGTGCCAGCAGTCGGACCTCGGGGTACTATGGCTACACCTTC. Translating it yields CASSRTSGYYGYTF.

The DNA for the CDR3 is TGTGCCAGCAGTGAAAGTAGGGGACAGGCCAAGGGGAAGTTCTTC. Its translation is CASSESRGQAKGKFF. J is TRBJ2-1 and V is TRBV6-1; 8 nucleotides line up with TRBD1. V dropped 2 bases and J dropped 14; count of bases not matched to a gene: 14. The CDR3 totals 15 residues. Germline V gives CDR1 MNHNS, CDR2 SASEGT.

The chain joins TRBV25-1 to TRBJ1-2, with a tentative D call TRBD1 (5 bases). Germline lookup yields CDR1 MGHDK and CDR2 SYGVNS. Between the trimmed V and J ends, which lost 5 bases and 5 bases, there was a span of 6 bases. This CDR3 spans 11 amino acids. The CDR3 is CASSKGYGYTF. As DNA, the CDR3 is TGTGCCAGCAGTAAGGGGTATGGCTACACCTTC.

The rearrangement uses TRBV27 and TRBJ2-7; D may be TRBD1 (6 bases). CDR3 length: 14 residues. The ends were cut back, 2 bases at V and 3 bases at J, with 11 bases in the middle. Looked up from germline, CDR1 is MNHEY and CDR2 is SMNVEV (reference sequence). The CDR3 is CASSLGDTLYEQYF. The DNA of the CDR3 is TGTGCCAGCAGTTTAGGGGACACCCTCTACGAGCAGTACTTC.

The V and J genes are TRBV7-6 and TRBJ2-7; 11 bases are a match to TRBD2. The germline V gene encodes CDR1 SGHVS and CDR2 FNYEAQ. V dropped 5 bases and J dropped 3; count of bases not matched to a gene: 6. The CDR3 is 15 residues long. The CDR3 sequence: CASSPGTSGDYEQYF. CDR3 coding DNA: TGTGCCAGCAGCCCCGGGACTAGCGGAGACTACGAGCAGTACTTC.

The V call is TRBV5-4, the J call TRBJ2-5; a weak D match, TRBD2 (5 bases). Trimming took off 5 bases at V and 1 base at J, with 15 bases between the two ends. The CDR3 has 15 amino acids. Germline CDR1 SGHNT, CDR2 YYREEE (reference sequence). In DNA, the CDR3 is TGTGCCAGCAGTCAAAAAGGGAGACCCCAAGAGACCCAGTACTTC. Its protein product is CASSQKGRPQETQYF.

The J gene is TRBJ2-5, the V gene TRBV28, with 8 bases that match TRBD1. CDR3 length equals 15 residues. V shed 4 bases, J shed 1 base, and the junction held 5 bases outside the gene matches. The germline V gene has CDR1 MDHEN and CDR2 SYDVKM. CDR3 region: CASSWTGIPQETQYF. The CDR3, as DNA: TGTGCCAGCAGTTGGACAGGGATTCCCCAAGAGACCCAGTACTTC. Drawing the rest from reference TRBV28 and TRBJ2-5, the complete variable domain is DVKVTQSSRYLVKRTGEKVFLECVQDMDHENMFWYRQDPGLGLRLIYFSYDVKMKEKGDIPEGYSVSREKKERFSLILESASTNQTSMYLCASSWTGIPQETQYFGPGTRLLVL.

The chain couples TRBV11-2 to TRBJ2-2; D is undetermined. Trimming stripped 2 bases from V and 1 base from J, with 8 bases between. The V gene's germline CDR1 is SGHAT and CDR2 FQNNGV. The CDR3 sequence is 15 residues long. CDR3 nucleotides: TGTGCCAGCAGCTTATTTGTGGAGAACACCGGGGAGCTGTTTTTT. As protein: CASSLFVENTGELFF.